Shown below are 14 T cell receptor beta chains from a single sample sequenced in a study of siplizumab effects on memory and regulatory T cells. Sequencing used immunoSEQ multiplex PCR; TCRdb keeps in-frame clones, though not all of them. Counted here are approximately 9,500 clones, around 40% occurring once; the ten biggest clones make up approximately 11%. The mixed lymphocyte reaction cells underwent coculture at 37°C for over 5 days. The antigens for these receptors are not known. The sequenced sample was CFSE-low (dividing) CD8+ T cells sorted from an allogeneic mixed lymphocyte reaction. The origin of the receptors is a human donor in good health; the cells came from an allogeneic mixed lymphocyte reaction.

CDR3: CASSPGLASYEQYF. CDR3 bases: TGTGCCAGTAGTCCGGGACTAGCATCCTACGAGCAGTACTTC. This chain joins TRBV19 and TRBJ2-5; 9 positions match TRBD2. The better agreement between TRBJ2-7 and the DNA end casts doubt on the J call. Looked up from germline, CDR1 is LNHDA and CDR2 is SQIVND (reference sequence). The CDR3 loop spans 14 amino acids.

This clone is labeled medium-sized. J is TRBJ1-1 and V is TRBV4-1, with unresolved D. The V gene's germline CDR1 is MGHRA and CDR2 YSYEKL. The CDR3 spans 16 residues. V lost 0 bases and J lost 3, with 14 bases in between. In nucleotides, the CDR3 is TGCGCCAGCAGCCAAGATTTGGGGATGGTAGACACTGAAGCTTTCTTT. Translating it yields CASSQDLGMVDTEAFF.

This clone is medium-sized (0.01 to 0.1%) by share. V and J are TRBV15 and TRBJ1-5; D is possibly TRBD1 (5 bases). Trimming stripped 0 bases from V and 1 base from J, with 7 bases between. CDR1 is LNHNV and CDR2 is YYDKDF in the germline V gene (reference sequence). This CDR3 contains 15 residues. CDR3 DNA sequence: TGTGCCACCAGCAGAGATCGGGGCAGCAATCAGCCCCAGCATTTT. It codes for CATSRDRGSNQPQHF.

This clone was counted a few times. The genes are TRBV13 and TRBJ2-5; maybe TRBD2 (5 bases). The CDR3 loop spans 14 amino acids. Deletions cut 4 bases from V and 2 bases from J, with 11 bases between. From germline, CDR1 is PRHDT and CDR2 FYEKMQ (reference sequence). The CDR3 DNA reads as TGTGCCAGCAGCTACCGGACTGTACAAGAGACCCAGTACTTC. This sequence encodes CASSYRTVQETQYF. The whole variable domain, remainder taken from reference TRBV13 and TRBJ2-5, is AAGVIQSPRHLIKEKRETATLKCYPIPRHDTVYWYQQGPGQDPQFLISFYEKMQSDKGSIPDRFSAQQFSDYHSELNMSSLELGDSALYFCASSYRTVQETQYFGPGTRLLVL.

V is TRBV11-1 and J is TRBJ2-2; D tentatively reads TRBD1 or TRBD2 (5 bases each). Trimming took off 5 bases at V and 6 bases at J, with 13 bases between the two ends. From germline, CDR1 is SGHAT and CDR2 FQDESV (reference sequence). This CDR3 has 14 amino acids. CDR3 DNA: TGTGCCAGCAGCCTGCTGGGGGATCCCGGGGAGCTGTTTTTT. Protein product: CASSLLGDPGELFF.

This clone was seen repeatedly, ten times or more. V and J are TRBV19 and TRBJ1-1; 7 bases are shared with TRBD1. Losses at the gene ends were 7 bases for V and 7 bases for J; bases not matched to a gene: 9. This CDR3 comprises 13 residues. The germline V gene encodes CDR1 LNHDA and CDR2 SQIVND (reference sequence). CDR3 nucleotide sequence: TGTGCCAGTACCCCAGGGACAGTAATTGAAGCTTTCTTT. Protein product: CASTPGTVIEAFF.

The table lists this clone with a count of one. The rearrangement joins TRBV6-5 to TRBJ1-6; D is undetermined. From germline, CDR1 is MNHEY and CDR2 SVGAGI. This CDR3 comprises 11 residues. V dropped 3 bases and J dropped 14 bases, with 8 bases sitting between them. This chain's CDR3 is CASSYGRALHF. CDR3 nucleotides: TGTGCCAGCAGTTATGGGAGGGCCCTCCACTTT.

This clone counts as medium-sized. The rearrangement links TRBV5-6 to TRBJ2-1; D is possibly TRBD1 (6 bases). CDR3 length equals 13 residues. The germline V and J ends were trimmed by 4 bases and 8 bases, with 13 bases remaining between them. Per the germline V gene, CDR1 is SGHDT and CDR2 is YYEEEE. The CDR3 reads CASSAGQLYEQFF. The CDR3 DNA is TGTGCCAGCAGCGCCGGACAGTTGTATGAGCAGTTCTTC.

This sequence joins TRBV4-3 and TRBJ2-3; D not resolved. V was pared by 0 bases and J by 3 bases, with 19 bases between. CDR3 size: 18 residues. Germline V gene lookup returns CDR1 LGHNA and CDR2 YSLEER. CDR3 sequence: CASSQDPWSSTHTDTQYF. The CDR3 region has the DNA TGCGCCAGCAGCCAAGATCCGTGGTCCTCCACCCATACAGATACGCAGTATTTT.

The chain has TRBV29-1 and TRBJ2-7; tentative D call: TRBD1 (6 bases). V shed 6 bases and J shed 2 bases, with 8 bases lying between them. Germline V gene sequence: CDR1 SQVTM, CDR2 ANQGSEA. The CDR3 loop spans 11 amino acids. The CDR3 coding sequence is TGCAGCGTCAGGACAGCCTACGAGCAGTACTTC. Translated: CSVRTAYEQYF.

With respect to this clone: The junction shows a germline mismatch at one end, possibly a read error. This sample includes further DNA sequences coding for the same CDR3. CDR3 sequence: CASSQERGLAGGEQYF. CDR3 nucleotide sequence: TGTGCCAGCAGCCAAGAGCGGGGACTAGCAGGTGGGGAGCAGTACTTC. V gene TRBV4-1 combines with J gene TRBJ2-7, with 9 bases matching TRBD2. The CDR3 contains 16 residues. The V gene's germline CDR1 is MGHRA and CDR2 YSYEKL.

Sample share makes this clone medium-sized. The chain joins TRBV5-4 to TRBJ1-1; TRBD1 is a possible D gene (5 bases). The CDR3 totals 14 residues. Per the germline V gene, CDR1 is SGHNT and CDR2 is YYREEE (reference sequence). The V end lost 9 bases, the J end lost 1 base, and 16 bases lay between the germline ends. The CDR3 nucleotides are TGTGCCACCTACCCCGGGGGGGGGAACACTGAAGCTTTCTTT. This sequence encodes CATYPGGGNTEAFF.

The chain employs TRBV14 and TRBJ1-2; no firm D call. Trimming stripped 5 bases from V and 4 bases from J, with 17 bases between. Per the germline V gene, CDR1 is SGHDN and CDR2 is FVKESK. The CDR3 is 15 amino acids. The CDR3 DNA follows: TGTGCCAGCAGCTTGAGATCTGGAAAGACCTATGGCTACACCTTC. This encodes CASSLRSGKTYGYTF.

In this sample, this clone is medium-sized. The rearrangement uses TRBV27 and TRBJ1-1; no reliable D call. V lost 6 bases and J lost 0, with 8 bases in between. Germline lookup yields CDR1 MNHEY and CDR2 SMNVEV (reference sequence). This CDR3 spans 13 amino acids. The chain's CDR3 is CASSSTVNTEAFF. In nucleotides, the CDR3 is TGTGCCAGCAGCTCGACGGTGAACACTGAAGCTTTCTTT.